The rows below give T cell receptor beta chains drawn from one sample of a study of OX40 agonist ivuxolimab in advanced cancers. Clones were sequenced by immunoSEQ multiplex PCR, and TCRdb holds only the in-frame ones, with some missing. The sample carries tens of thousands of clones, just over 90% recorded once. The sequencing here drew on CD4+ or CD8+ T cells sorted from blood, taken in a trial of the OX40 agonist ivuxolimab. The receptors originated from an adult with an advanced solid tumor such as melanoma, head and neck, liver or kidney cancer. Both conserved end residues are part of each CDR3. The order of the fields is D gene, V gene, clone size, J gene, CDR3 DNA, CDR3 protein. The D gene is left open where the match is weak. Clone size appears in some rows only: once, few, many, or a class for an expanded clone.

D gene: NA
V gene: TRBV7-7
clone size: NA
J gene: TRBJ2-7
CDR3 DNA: TGCATTCCGGCGCGCAGCGAGCAGTACTTC
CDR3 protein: CIPARSEQYF

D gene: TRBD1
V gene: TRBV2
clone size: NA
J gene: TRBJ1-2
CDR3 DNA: TGTGCCAGCCGAGGGACAGGGGGCTTCAGGTACACCTTC
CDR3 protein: CASRGTGGFRYTF

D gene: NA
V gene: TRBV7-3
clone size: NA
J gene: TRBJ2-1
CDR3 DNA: TGTGCCAGCAGCGAACTAGAGCGCAATGAGCAGTTCTTC
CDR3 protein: CASSELERNEQFF

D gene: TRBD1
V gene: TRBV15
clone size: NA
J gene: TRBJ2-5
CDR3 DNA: TGTGCCACCAGCAGAGATTCGACAGGGCAAGAGACCCAGTACTTC
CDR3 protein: CATSRDSTGQETQYF

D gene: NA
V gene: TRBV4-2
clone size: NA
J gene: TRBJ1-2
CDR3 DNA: TGTGCCAGCAGCCAAGATGGGGGGCGGTTCGATGGCTACACCTTC
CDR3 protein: CASSQDGGRFDGYTF

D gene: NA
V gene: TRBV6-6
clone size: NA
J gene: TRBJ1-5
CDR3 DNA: TGTGCCAGCAGTTATTCCCCGGGCTCCTATCAGCCCCAGCATTTT
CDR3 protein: CASSYSPGSYQPQHF

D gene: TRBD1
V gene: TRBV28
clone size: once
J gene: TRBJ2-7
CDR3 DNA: TGTGCCAGCAGTTTAAGTCGGGGGACAGGGGGCTCCTACGAGCAGTACTTC
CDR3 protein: CASSLSRGTGGSYEQYF

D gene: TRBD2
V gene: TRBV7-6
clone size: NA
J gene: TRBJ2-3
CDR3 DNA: TGTGCCAGCAGGGGGGGGAGAGGCGGCACAGATACGCAGTATTTT
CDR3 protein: CASRGGRGGTDTQYF

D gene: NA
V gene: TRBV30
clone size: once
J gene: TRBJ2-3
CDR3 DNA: TGTGCCTGGAGTGTACAAGGCACAGATACGCAGTATTTT
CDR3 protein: CAWSVQGTDTQYF

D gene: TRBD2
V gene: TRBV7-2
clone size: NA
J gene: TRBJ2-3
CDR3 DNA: TGTGCCAGCAGCTTAGCGACTAGCGGGAGGACAGATACGCAGTATTTT
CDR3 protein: CASSLATSGRTDTQYF

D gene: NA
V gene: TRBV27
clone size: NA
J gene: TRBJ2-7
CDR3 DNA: TGTGCCAGCAGAAGGGGCTACGAGCAGTACTTC
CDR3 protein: CASRRGYEQYF

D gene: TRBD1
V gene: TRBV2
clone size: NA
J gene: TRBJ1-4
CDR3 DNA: TGTGCCAGCAGGGACACCGGGACAGGGACGGAAAAACTGTTTTTT
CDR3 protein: CASRDTGTGTEKLFF

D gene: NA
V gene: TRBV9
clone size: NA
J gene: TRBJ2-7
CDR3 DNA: TGTGCCAGCAGCACGACAAGCTACGAGCAGTACTTC
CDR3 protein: CASSTTSYEQYF

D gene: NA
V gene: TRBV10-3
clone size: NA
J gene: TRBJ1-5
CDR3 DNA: TGTGCCTCATGGGACGGAAGCAATCAGCCCCAGCATTTT
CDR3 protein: CASWDGSNQPQHF

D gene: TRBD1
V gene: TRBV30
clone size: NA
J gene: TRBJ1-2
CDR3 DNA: TGTGCCTGGAGTGTACGGACAGGGAACGGCTACACCTTC
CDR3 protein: CAWSVRTGNGYTF

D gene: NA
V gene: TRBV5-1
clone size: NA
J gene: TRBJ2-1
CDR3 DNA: TGCGCCAGCAGCTATGAAGGGCCGGGCGGTGAGCAGTTCTTC
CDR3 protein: CASSYEGPGGEQFF

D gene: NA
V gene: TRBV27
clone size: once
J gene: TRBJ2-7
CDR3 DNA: TGTGCCAGCAGGCCGCTCTTGGAGTACTTC
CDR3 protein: CASRPLLEYF

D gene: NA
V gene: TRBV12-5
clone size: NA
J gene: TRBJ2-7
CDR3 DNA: TGTGCTAGTGGTCCCCGGGCAGCCTACGAGCAGTACTTC
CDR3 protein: CASGPRAAYEQYF

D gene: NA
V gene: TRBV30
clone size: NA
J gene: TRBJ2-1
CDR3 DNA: TGTGCCTGGAGTGTACGGGCCAATGAGCAGTTCTTC
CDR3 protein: CAWSVRANEQFF

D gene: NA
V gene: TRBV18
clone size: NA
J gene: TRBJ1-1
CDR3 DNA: TGTGCCAGCTCTCCCCGTAGGGTCGCGGACACTGAAGCTTTCTTT
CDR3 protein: CASSPRRVADTEAFF

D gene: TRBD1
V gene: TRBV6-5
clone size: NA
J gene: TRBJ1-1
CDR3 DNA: TGTGCCAGCAGTTACGAGGGGACAGGGAACGGGGGTGAAGCTTTCTTT
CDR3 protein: CASSYEGTGNGGEAFF

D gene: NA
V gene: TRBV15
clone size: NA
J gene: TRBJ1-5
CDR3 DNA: TGTGCCACCAGCAGAGATGCGGGGCCCCAGCATTTT
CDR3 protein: CATSRDAGPQHF

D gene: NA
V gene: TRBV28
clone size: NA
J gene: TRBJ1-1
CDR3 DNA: TGTGCCAGCAGTTCGGACCCTTTTAGGGCTTTCTTT
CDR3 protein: CASSSDPFRAFF

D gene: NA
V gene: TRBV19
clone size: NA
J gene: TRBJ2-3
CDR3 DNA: TGTGCCAGTAGTCGTAATCGGGTCATTCAAATGGCAGATACGCAGTATTTT
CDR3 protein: CASSRNRVIQMADTQYF

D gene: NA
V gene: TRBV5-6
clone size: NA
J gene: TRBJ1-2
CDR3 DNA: TGTGCCAGCAGCTTGGGGACCGACTATGGCTACACCTTC
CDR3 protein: CASSLGTDYGYTF

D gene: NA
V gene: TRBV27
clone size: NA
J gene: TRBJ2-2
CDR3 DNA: TGTGCCAGCAGAGCACAGGTGGGGAACACCGGGGAGCTGTTTTTT
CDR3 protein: CASRAQVGNTGELFF

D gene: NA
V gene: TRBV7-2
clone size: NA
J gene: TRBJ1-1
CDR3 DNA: TGTGCCAGTAAGCCGTGGGGGGCCCAAGAGACTGAAGCTTTCTTT
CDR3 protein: CASKPWGAQETEAFF